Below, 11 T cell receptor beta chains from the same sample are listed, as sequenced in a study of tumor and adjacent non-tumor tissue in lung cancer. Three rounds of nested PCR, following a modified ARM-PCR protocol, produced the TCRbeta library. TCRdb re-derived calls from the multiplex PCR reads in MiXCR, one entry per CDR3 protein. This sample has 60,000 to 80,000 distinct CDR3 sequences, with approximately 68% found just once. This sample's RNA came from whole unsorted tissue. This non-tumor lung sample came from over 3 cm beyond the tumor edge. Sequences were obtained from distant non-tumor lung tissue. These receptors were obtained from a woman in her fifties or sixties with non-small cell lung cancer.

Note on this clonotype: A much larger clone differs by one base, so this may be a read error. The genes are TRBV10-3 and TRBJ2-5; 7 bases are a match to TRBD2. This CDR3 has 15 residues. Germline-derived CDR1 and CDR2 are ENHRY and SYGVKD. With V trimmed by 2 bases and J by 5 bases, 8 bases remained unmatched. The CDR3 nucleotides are TGTGCCATCAGTGAGAGAGGAGCGGGATCGGAGACCCAGTACTTC. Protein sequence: CAISERGAGSETQYF.

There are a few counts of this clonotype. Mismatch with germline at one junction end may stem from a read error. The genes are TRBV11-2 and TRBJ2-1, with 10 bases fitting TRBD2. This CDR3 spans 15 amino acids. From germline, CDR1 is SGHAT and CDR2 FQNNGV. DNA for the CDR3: TGTACCAGCAGCTTAGGACTAGCGGAGTACAATGGGCAGTTCTTC. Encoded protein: CTSSLGLAEYNGQFF.

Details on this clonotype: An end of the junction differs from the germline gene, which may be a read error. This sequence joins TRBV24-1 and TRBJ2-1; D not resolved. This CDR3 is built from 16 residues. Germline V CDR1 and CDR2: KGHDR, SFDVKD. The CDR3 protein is CAISDFGGPEYNEQFF. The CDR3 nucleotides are TGTGCCATCAGTGATTTTGGCGGTCCAGAATACAATGAGCAGTTCTTC.

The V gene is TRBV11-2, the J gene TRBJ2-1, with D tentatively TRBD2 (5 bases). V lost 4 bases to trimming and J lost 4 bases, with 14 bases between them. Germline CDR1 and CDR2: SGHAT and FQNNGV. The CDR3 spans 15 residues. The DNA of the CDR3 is TGTGCCAGCAGCTCCGACAAGAGGACTTACAATGAGCAGTTCTTC. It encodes CASSSDKRTYNEQFF. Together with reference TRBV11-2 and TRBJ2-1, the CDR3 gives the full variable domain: EAGVAQSPRYKIIEKRQSVAFWCNPISGHATLYWYQQILGQGPKLLIQFQNNGVVDDSQLPKDRFSAERLKGVDSTLKIQPAKLEDSAVYLCASSSDKRTYNEQFFGPGTRLTVL.

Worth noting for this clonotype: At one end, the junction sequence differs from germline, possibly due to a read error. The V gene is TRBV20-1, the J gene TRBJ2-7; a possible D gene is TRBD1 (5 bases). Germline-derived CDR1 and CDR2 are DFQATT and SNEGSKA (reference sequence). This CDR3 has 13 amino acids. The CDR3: CTARDSGFYEQYF. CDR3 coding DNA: TGTACTGCTAGAGATTCAGGGTTTTACGAGCAGTACTTC.

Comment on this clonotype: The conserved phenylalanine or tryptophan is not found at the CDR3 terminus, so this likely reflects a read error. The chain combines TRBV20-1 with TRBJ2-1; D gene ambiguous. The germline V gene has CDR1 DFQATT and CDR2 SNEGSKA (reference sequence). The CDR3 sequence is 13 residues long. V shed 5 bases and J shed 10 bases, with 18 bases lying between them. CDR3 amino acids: CSALAGSQQEQFY. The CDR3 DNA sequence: TGCAGTGCTCTCGCCGGAAGCCAGCAGGAGCAGTTCTAC.

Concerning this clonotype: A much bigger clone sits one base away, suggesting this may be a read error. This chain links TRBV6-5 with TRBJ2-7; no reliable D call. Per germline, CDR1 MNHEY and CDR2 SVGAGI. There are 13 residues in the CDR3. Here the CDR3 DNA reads TGTGCCATCAGTTACCCCCCAGTCTACGAGCAGTACTTC. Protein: CAISYPPVYEQYF.

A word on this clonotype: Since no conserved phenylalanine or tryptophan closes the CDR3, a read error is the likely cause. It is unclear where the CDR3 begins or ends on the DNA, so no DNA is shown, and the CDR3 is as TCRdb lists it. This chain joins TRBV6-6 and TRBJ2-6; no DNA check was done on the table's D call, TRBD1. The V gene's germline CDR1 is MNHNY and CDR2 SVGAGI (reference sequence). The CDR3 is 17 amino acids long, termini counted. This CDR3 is CASTPGQPFSGANVLTY.

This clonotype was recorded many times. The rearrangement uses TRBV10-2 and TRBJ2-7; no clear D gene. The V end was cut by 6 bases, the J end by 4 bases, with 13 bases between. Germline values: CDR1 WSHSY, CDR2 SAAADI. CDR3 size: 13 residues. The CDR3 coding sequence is TGCGCCAGCAGGAAGCCGGGCCAATACGAGCAGTACTTC. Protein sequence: CASRKPGQYEQYF.

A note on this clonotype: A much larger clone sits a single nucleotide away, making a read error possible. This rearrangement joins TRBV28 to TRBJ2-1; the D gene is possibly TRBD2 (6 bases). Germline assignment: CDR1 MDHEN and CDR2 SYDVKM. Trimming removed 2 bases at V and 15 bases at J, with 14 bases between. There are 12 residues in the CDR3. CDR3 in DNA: TGTGCCAGCAGTTTAGTGGGACTTAGTCTGTTCTTC. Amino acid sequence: CASSLVGLSLFF.

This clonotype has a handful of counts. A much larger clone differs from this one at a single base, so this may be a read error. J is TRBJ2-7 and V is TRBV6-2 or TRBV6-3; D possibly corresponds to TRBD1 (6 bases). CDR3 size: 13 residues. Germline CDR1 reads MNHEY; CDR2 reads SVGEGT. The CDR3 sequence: CTSSYRDTYEQYF. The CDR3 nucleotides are TGTACCAGCAGTTACCGGGACACCTACGAGCAGTACTTC.